This T cell receptor beta chain was recorded in a study of cytomegalovirus exposure and HLA in healthy donors. Study as a whole: The same platform used for the approximately 670 first-cohort repertoires was also used for the 100 to 150 validation repertoires, as a later analysis reported.

Findings and limits, study-wide: There were three CMV-associated chains whose specificity for CMV antigens was confirmed in vitro. In the 95 to 150 validation repertoires, under 95% of cluster scores exceeded 0, per a later analysis.

From the 120-subject validation cohort, which was separate from the approximately 670-subject first cohort, the donors were drawn. The ends were cut back, 0 bases at V and 7 bases at J, with 9 bases in the middle. The CDR3 sequence is 13 residues long. Germline loops: CDR1 MGHRA, CDR2 YSYEKL. This clone was seen only a few times. The target antigen is unknown. Measured with immunoSEQ multiplex PCR; TCRdb has only the in-frame clones, and not every one. The data show about 200,000 clones, about 81% seen once. The V and J genes are TRBV4-1 and TRBJ1-1, with unresolved D. The sample comprised PBMCs. The origin of this receptor is a woman younger than 45 in good health and CMV-seronegative. Here the CDR3 DNA reads TGCGCCAGCAGCCAAGATCGTGACATTGAAGCTTTCTTT. It encodes CASSQDRDIEAFF.